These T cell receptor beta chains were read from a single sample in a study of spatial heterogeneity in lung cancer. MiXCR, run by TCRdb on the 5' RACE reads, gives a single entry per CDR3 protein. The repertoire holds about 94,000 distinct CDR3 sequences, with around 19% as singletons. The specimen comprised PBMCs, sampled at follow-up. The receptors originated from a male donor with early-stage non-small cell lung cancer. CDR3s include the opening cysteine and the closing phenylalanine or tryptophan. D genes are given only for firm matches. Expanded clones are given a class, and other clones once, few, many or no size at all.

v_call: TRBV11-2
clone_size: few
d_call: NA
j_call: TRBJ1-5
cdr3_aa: CASSLAQGDQPQHF
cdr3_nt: TGTGCCAGCAGCTTAGCTCAGGGCGATCAGCCCCAGCATTTT

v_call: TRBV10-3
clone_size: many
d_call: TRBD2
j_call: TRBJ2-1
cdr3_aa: CAISGRLAGNEQFF
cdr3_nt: TGTGCCATCAGCGGCCGACTAGCGGGGAATGAGCAGTTCTTC

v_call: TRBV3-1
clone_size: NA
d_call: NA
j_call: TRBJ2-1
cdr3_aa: CASSQDQRRTLGNEQFF
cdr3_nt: TGTGCCAGCAGCCAAGACCAAAGACGGACCCTGGGCAATGAGCAGTTCTTC

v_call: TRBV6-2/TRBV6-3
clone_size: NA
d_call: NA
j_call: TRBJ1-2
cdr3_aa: CASREGNYGYTF
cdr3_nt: TGTGCCAGCAGAGAGGGAAACTATGGCTACACCTTC

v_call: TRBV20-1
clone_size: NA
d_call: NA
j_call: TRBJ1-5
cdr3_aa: CSASGISNQPQHF
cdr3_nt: TGCAGTGCTAGCGGCATTAGCAATCAGCCCCAGCATTTT

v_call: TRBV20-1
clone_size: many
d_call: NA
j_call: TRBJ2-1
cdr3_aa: CSAREAGKNAYNEQFF
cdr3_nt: TGCAGTGCTAGAGAGGCCGGGAAGAACGCCTACAATGAGCAGTTCTTC

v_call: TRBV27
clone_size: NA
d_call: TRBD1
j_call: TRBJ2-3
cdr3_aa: CASRVGTGTVSARTDTQYF
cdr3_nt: TGTGCCAGCCGAGTAGGGACAGGGACCGTTTCCGCCCGCACAGATACGCAGTATTTT

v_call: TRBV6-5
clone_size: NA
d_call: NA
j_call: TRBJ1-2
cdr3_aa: CASSYHEAGNYGYTF
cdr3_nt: TGTGCCAGCAGTTACCACGAGGCAGGGAACTATGGCTACACCTTC

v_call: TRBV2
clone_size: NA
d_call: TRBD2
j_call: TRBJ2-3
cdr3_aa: CASRLAGGGTQYF
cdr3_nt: TGTGCCAGCAGACTAGCGGGAGGGGGTACGCAGTATTTT

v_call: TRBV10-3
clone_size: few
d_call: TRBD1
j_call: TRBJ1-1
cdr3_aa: CAISERTGAVEAFF
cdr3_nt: TGTGCCATCAGTGAGAGGACAGGGGCCGTTGAAGCTTTCTTT

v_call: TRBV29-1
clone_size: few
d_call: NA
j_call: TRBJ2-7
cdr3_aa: CSVVTESYEQYF
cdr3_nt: TGCAGCGTTGTTACAGAAAGCTACGAGCAGTACTTC

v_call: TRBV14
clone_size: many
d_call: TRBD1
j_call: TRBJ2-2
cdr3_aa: CASSQMTGYTGELFF
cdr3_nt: TGTGCCAGCAGCCAGATGACAGGGTACACCGGGGAGCTGTTTTTT

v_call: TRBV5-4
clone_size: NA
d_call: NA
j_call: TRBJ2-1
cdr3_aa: CASSGGGQRYNEQFF
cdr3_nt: TGTGCCAGCAGCGGGGGTGGACAGCGATACAATGAGCAGTTCTTC

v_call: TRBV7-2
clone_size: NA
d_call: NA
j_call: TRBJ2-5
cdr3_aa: CASSPGTGTETQYF
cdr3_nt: TGTGCCAGCAGCCCGGGGACCGGGACGGAGACCCAGTACTTC

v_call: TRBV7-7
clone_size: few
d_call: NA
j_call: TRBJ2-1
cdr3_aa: CASSLNPYNEQFF
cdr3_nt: TGTGCCAGCAGCTTAAATCCCTACAATGAGCAGTTCTTC

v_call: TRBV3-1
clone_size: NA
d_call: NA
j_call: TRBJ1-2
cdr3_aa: CASSQSVNTAGRYGYTF
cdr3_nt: TGTGCCAGCAGCCAATCGGTGAACACAGCCGGACGGTATGGCTACACCTTC

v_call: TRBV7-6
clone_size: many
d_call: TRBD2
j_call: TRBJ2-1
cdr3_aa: CASSLGLAGGVYNEQFF
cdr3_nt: TGTGCCAGCAGCTTAGGACTAGCGGGAGGGGTTTACAATGAGCAGTTCTTC

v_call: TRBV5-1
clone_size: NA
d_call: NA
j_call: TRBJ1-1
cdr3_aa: CTSSLGGKNTEAFF
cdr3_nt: TGCACCAGCAGCTTAGGGGGGAAAAACACTGAAGCTTTCTTT

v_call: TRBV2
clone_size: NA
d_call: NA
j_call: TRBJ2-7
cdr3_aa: CASSASPSTEQYF
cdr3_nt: TGTGCCAGCAGTGCTAGCCCTTCAACCGAGCAGTACTTC

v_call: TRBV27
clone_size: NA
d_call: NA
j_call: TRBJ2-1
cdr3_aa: CASSPNTHNEQFF
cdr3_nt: TGTGCCAGCAGTCCAAACACACACAATGAGCAGTTCTTC

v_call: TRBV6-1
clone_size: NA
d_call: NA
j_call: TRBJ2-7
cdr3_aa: CATTRPSSYEQYF
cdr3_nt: TGTGCCACCACTCGCCCGAGCTCCTACGAGCAGTACTTC

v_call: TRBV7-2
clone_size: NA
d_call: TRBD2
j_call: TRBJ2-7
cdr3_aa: CASSPRTSGYEQYF
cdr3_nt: TGTGCCAGCAGCCCTAGGACTAGCGGTTACGAGCAGTACTTC

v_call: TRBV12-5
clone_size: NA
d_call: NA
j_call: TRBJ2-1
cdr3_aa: CASEGFAPGEQFF
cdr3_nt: TGTGCTAGTGAGGGGTTTGCGCCGGGAGAGCAGTTCTTC

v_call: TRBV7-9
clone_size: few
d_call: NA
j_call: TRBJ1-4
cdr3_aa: CASSSQGRREKLFF
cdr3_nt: TGTGCCAGCAGCAGTCAGGGCCGGAGGGAAAAACTGTTTTTT

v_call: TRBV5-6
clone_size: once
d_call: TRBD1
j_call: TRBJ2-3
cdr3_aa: CASSLASGTGASNTDTQYF
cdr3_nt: TGTGCCAGCAGCTTGGCCAGCGGGACAGGGGCATCTAACACAGATACGCAGTATTTT

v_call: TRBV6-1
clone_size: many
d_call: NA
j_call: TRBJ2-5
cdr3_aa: CASIQATTQETQYF
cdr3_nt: TGTGCCAGCATACAGGCGACAACTCAAGAGACCCAGTACTTC

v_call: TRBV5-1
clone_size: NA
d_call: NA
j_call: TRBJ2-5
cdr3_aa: CASSFLGIGETQYF
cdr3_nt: TGCGCCAGCAGCTTCTTGGGGATAGGGGAGACCCAGTACTTC

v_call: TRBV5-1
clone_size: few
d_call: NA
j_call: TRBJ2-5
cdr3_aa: CASSLDPDQETQYF
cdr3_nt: TGCGCCAGCAGCTTGGACCCAGACCAAGAGACCCAGTACTTC

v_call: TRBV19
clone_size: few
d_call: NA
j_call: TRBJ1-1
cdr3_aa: CASSPLNTEAFF
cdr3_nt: TGTGCCAGTAGTCCCTTGAACACTGAAGCTTTCTTT

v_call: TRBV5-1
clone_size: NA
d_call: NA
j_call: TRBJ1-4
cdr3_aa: CASSLPSGGANEKLFF
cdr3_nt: TGCGCCAGCAGCCTCCCTTCGGGGGGGGCTAATGAAAAACTGTTTTTT

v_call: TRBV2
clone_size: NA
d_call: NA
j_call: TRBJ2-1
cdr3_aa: CASSEGQGYNEQFF
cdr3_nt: TGTGCCAGCAGTGAAGGCCAGGGATACAATGAGCAGTTCTTC